This passage covers 7 T cell receptor beta chains from one sample sequenced in a study of OX40 agonist ivuxolimab in advanced cancers. The table came from immunoSEQ multiplex PCR; TCRdb's copy has only in-frame clones and leaves some out. The table has roughly 56,000 clones, 82% seen once. Specimen: CD4+ or CD8+ T cells sorted from blood, collected in a trial of the OX40 agonist ivuxolimab. Every receptor here comes from an adult with an advanced solid tumor such as melanoma, head and neck, liver or kidney cancer.

V gene TRBV2 combines with J gene TRBJ2-2; D unresolved. Germline CDR1 is SNHLY and CDR2 is FYNNEI. V gave up 6 bases and J gave up 8 bases, with 7 bases separating them. CDR3 length: 11 residues. DNA for the CDR3: TGTGCCAGCAGAGTGGAGGGGGAGCTGTTTTTT. It specifies CASRVEGELFF.

The chain has TRBV5-4 and TRBJ2-7, with 11 bases fitting TRBD1. The CDR3 totals 13 residues. V gave up 5 bases and J gave up 5 bases; unmatched junction bases: 3. Germline V gene sequence: CDR1 SGHNT, CDR2 YYREEE (reference sequence). CDR3 bases: TGTGCCAGCAGAGGGACAGGGGGAAACGAGCAGTACTTC. It is translated as CASRGTGGNEQYF.

The chain recombines TRBV7-2 with TRBJ2-7, with 9 positions matching TRBD1. Germline lookup yields CDR1 SGHTA and CDR2 FQGNSA. The V segment lost 5 bases and the J segment 2 bases; nucleotides outside the gene matches: 4. The CDR3 extends over 14 amino acids. CDR3 nucleotides: TGTGCCAGCAGCACCACAGGGGGCCCCTACGAGCAGTACTTC. Translation: CASSTTGGPYEQYF.

This clone has a handful of counts. The chain combines TRBV27 with TRBJ2-5; 8 bases align to TRBD2. Germline CDR1 is MNHEY and CDR2 is SMNVEV (reference sequence). This CDR3 spans 15 amino acids. The J segment lost 3 bases and the V segment lost 7 bases, leaving 10 bases of the junction unmatched. CDR3 nucleotides: TGTGCCAGCACCCCAGCGGGGGCGTTAAAAGAGACCCAGTACTTC. Translation: CASTPAGALKETQYF.

The rearrangement joins TRBV19 to TRBJ1-4; D gene uncertain. Trimming took 5 bases from V and 8 from J, leaving 12 bases between them. The CDR3 has 13 residues. The germline CDR1 and CDR2 sequences are LNHDA and SQIVND (reference sequence). CDR3 in amino acids: CASSDTLGEKLFF. CDR3 in DNA: TGTGCCAGTAGTGACACCCTGGGGGAAAAACTGTTTTTT. Full variable domain (missing parts from reference TRBV19 and TRBJ1-4): DGGITQSPKYLFRKEGQNVTLSCEQNLNHDAMYWYRQDPGQGLRLIYYSQIVNDFQKGDIAEGYSVSREKKESFPLTVTSAQKNPTAFYLCASSDTLGEKLFFGSGTQLSVL.

The gene calls are TRBV2 and TRBJ2-1; 11 nucleotides agree with TRBD2. In germline, CDR1 is SNHLY, CDR2 FYNNEI. V lost 6 bases and J lost 8; bases outside the gene matches: 9. The CDR3 runs to 15 residues. CDR3 residues: CASRKITSGSHEQFF. In DNA form, the CDR3 reads TGTGCCAGCAGGAAAATTACTAGCGGGAGCCATGAGCAGTTCTTC.

This clone was seen once. CDR3 DNA sequence: TGTGCCTGGAGTTCTCCGGGACAGCTCTACGAGCAGTACTTC. It specifies CAWSSPGQLYEQYF. The rearrangement links TRBV30 to TRBJ2-7, with 7 bases aligning to TRBD1. Looked up from germline, CDR1 is GTSNPN and CDR2 is SVGIG (reference sequence). The CDR3 covers 14 residues. The ends lost 2 bases at V and 3 bases at J; junction bases unmatched: 7.